A selection of T cell receptor beta chains follows, all from one sample in a study of breast tumors, draining lymph nodes, adjacent tissues. TCRdb re-called the multiplex PCR reads with MiXCR, one entry per CDR3 protein. The data contain tens of thousands of distinct CDR3 sequences, 15% to 20% of them seen just once; the ten biggest clones take up less than 3%. The sequencing sample was made of axillary lymph node tissue. Receptors were obtained from a female donor with breast cancer. Some clones in this sample may be carry-over from other donors' samples. CDR3s include the opening cysteine and the closing phenylalanine or tryptophan. The order of the fields is V gene, clone size, J gene, D gene, CDR3 protein, CDR3 DNA. D genes are given only for firm matches. Rows give clone size only sometimes, using once, few, many, or a class for an expanded clone.

v_gene: TRBV2
abundance: many
j_gene: TRBJ2-5
d_gene: -
CDR3aa: CASSDRGLYQETQYF
CDR3nt: TGTGCCAGCAGTGATCGGGGACTGTACCAAGAGACCCAGTACTTC

v_gene: TRBV20-1
abundance: many
j_gene: TRBJ2-2
d_gene: -
CDR3aa: CSARGGNTGELFF
CDR3nt: TGCAGTGCTAGGGGGGGGAACACCGGGGAGCTGTTTTTT

v_gene: TRBV20-1
abundance: medium-sized
j_gene: TRBJ2-3
d_gene: -
CDR3aa: CSARFPAADTQYF
CDR3nt: TGCAGTGCTAGGTTCCCCGCCGCAGATACGCAGTATTTT

v_gene: TRBV28
abundance: -
j_gene: TRBJ2-1
d_gene: -
CDR3aa: CASRGRAQRNEQFF
CDR3nt: TGTGCCAGCCGCGGCAGGGCCCAACGGAATGAGCAGTTCTTC

v_gene: TRBV12-3/TRBV12-4
abundance: -
j_gene: TRBJ1-5
d_gene: -
CDR3aa: CASSPSEGLNQPQHF
CDR3nt: TGTGCCAGCAGTCCCTCGGAGGGCCTCAATCAGCCCCAGCATTTT

v_gene: TRBV20-1
abundance: many
j_gene: TRBJ2-5
d_gene: -
CDR3aa: CSAPRGLVGETQYF
CDR3nt: TGCAGTGCACCCAGGGGACTGGTGGGAGAGACCCAGTACTTC

v_gene: TRBV15
abundance: many
j_gene: TRBJ2-5
d_gene: TRBD2
CDR3aa: CATSRASGETQYF
CDR3nt: TGTGCCACCAGCAGGGCTAGCGGAGAGACCCAGTACTTC

v_gene: TRBV27
abundance: many
j_gene: TRBJ2-3
d_gene: TRBD2
CDR3aa: CASSATSGRWADTQYF
CDR3nt: TGTGCCAGCAGTGCGACTAGCGGGAGGTGGGCAGATACGCAGTATTTT

v_gene: TRBV7-3
abundance: many
j_gene: TRBJ2-1
d_gene: -
CDR3aa: CASSRGLVEHNEQFF
CDR3nt: TGTGCCAGCAGCCGGGGACTCGTCGAACACAATGAGCAGTTCTTC

v_gene: TRBV15
abundance: -
j_gene: TRBJ2-4
d_gene: TRBD1
CDR3aa: CATSRWTGGENIQYF
CDR3nt: TGTGCCACCAGCAGGTGGACAGGGGGCGAAAACATTCAGTACTTC

v_gene: TRBV28
abundance: -
j_gene: TRBJ2-3
d_gene: TRBD1
CDR3aa: CASSFYGGQRTDTQYF
CDR3nt: TGTGCCAGCAGTTTTTATGGGGGACAGAGGACAGATACGCAGTATTTT

v_gene: TRBV29-1
abundance: -
j_gene: TRBJ1-1
d_gene: TRBD1
CDR3aa: CSVHQGDGTEAFF
CDR3nt: TGCAGCGTCCACCAGGGGGACGGCACTGAAGCTTTCTTT

v_gene: TRBV6-5
abundance: many
j_gene: TRBJ1-5
d_gene: TRBD1
CDR3aa: CASSYSGQGSQPQHF
CDR3nt: TGTGCCAGCAGTTACTCAGGACAGGGATCACAGCCCCAGCATTTT

v_gene: TRBV27
abundance: many
j_gene: TRBJ2-3
d_gene: -
CDR3aa: CASRRAGDTQYF
CDR3nt: TGTGCCAGCCGGAGGGCAGGGGATACGCAGTATTTT

v_gene: TRBV2
abundance: many
j_gene: TRBJ1-2
d_gene: -
CDR3aa: CASRKDYGYTF
CDR3nt: TGTGCCAGCAGGAAGGACTATGGCTACACCTTC

v_gene: TRBV6-5
abundance: many
j_gene: TRBJ2-3
d_gene: -
CDR3aa: CASSCYYTSSTDTQYF
CDR3nt: TGTGCCAGCAGTTGCTACTACACTTCTAGCACAGATACGCAGTATTTT

v_gene: TRBV11-3
abundance: once
j_gene: TRBJ1-1
d_gene: TRBD1
CDR3aa: CASSYRGATEAFF
CDR3nt: TGTGCCAGCAGCTACAGGGGGGCCACTGAAGCTTTCTTT

v_gene: TRBV4-2
abundance: many
j_gene: TRBJ2-1
d_gene: -
CDR3aa: CASSHPGALYNEQFF
CDR3nt: TGTGCCAGCAGCCATCCAGGGGCTCTCTACAATGAGCAGTTCTTC

v_gene: TRBV6-1
abundance: many
j_gene: TRBJ2-7
d_gene: TRBD2
CDR3aa: CASSERTSGNTYEQYF
CDR3nt: TGTGCCAGCAGTGAAAGGACTAGCGGGAATACCTACGAGCAGTACTTC

v_gene: TRBV6-4
abundance: many
j_gene: TRBJ2-3
d_gene: -
CDR3aa: CATNTEVSTDTQYF
CDR3nt: TGTGCCACCAATACAGAGGTTAGCACAGATACGCAGTATTTT

v_gene: TRBV28
abundance: -
j_gene: TRBJ1-6
d_gene: -
CDR3aa: CASSEATLHNSPLHF
CDR3nt: TGTGCCAGCAGCGAAGCGACACTTCATAATTCACCCCTCCACTTT

v_gene: TRBV27
abundance: few
j_gene: TRBJ2-3
d_gene: -
CDR3aa: CASSLYRTDTQYF
CDR3nt: TGTGCCAGCAGTTTATATAGGACAGATACGCAGTATTTT

v_gene: TRBV20-1
abundance: many
j_gene: TRBJ2-1
d_gene: -
CDR3aa: CSASGPFGNEQFF
CDR3nt: TGCAGTGCTAGTGGCCCATTCGGGAATGAGCAGTTCTTC

v_gene: TRBV28
abundance: -
j_gene: TRBJ1-3
d_gene: -
CDR3aa: CASTSVRKGNTIYF
CDR3nt: TGTGCCAGCACTTCCGTCAGGAAGGGAAACACCATATATTTT

v_gene: TRBV9
abundance: many
j_gene: TRBJ2-3
d_gene: TRBD2
CDR3aa: CASSVGGSGADTQYF
CDR3nt: TGTGCCAGCAGCGTAGGCGGGAGTGGCGCAGATACGCAGTATTTT

v_gene: TRBV7-2
abundance: many
j_gene: TRBJ2-5
d_gene: TRBD2
CDR3aa: CASSLGASGIQETQYF
CDR3nt: TGTGCCAGCAGCTTAGGGGCTAGCGGGATCCAAGAGACCCAGTACTTC

v_gene: TRBV7-2
abundance: many
j_gene: TRBJ2-1
d_gene: TRBD2
CDR3aa: CASSILAGDSNEQFF
CDR3nt: TGTGCCAGCAGCATACTAGCGGGCGATTCCAATGAGCAGTTCTTC

v_gene: TRBV20-1
abundance: many
j_gene: TRBJ2-1
d_gene: TRBD2
CDR3aa: CSAPTSVDGEQFF
CDR3nt: TGCAGTGCCCCGACTAGCGTTGATGGTGAGCAGTTCTTC

v_gene: TRBV13
abundance: many
j_gene: TRBJ2-5
d_gene: -
CDR3aa: CASSLGRVGGGNRETQYF
CDR3nt: TGTGCCAGCAGCTTAGGGCGTGTGGGGGGCGGGAATCGGGAGACCCAGTACTTC

v_gene: TRBV6-6
abundance: many
j_gene: TRBJ1-2
d_gene: TRBD1
CDR3aa: CASRTRDSFFGYTF
CDR3nt: TGTGCCAGCAGAACTCGGGACAGTTTCTTTGGCTACACCTTC

v_gene: TRBV7-8
abundance: -
j_gene: TRBJ2-3
d_gene: TRBD1
CDR3aa: CASSVAGTGGADTQYF
CDR3nt: TGTGCCAGCAGCGTCGCCGGGACAGGGGGAGCAGATACGCAGTATTTT

v_gene: TRBV4-3
abundance: -
j_gene: TRBJ2-3
d_gene: TRBD2
CDR3aa: CASSQDPGGSSTDTQYF
CDR3nt: TGCGCCAGCAGCCAAGATCCTGGCGGGAGTTCCACAGATACGCAGTATTTT

v_gene: TRBV20-1
abundance: many
j_gene: TRBJ2-1
d_gene: -
CDR3aa: CSARDLRGGQFF
CDR3nt: TGCAGTGCTAGAGATCTTAGGGGCGGGCAGTTCTTC

v_gene: TRBV6-9
abundance: many
j_gene: TRBJ2-7
d_gene: -
CDR3aa: CASSPLQGQGSAGVKCEQYF
CDR3nt: TGTGCCAGCAGCCCCCTCCAGGGACAGGGCTCAGCGGGAGTTAAGTGCGAGCAGTACTTC

v_gene: TRBV20-1
abundance: many
j_gene: TRBJ1-2
d_gene: TRBD1
CDR3aa: CSAMGQDYGYTF
CDR3nt: TGCAGTGCGATGGGACAGGACTATGGCTACACCTTC

v_gene: TRBV10-3
abundance: many
j_gene: TRBJ1-5
d_gene: -
CDR3aa: CAIAQGSNQPQHF
CDR3nt: TGTGCCATCGCACAGGGTAGCAATCAGCCCCAGCATTTT

v_gene: TRBV11-2
abundance: many
j_gene: TRBJ2-1
d_gene: TRBD2
CDR3aa: CASSVGGRGEQFF
CDR3nt: TGTGCCAGCAGCGTGGGCGGGAGAGGAGAGCAGTTCTTC

v_gene: TRBV28
abundance: once
j_gene: TRBJ1-2
d_gene: -
CDR3aa: CASSLSAGGVDGYTF
CDR3nt: TGTGCCAGCAGTTTATCGGCGGGGGGGGTGGATGGCTACACCTTC

v_gene: TRBV6-2/TRBV6-3
abundance: many
j_gene: TRBJ1-2
d_gene: -
CDR3aa: CASSSDWGKLRGYTF
CDR3nt: TGTGCCAGCAGTTCAGATTGGGGGAAGCTACGTGGCTACACCTTC